A single sample is the source of the 15 T cell receptor beta chains below, sequenced in a study of cytomegalovirus exposure and HLA in healthy donors. Primers included in the PCR were 60 Vbeta and 13 Jbeta primers. TCRdb's table, derived via immunoSEQ multiplex PCR, lists solely in-frame clones and lacks some. Here the sample spans roughly 120,000 clones, around a tenth being singletons. Sequenced sample: PBMCs. The source of these receptors is a man younger than 40 in good health and CMV-seronegative.

This CDR3 reads CASSVGQGRGDTGELFF. The CDR3 DNA follows: TGTGCCAGCAGCGTAGGTCAGGGGAGAGGTGACACCGGGGAGCTGTTTTTT. The chain is built from TRBV9 and TRBJ2-2; tentative D call: TRBD1 (6 bases). CDR1 is SGDLS, CDR2 YYNGEE, per germline. V gave up 0 bases and J gave up 3 bases, with 15 bases separating them. The CDR3 runs 17 residues. Supplemented by reference TRBV9 and TRBJ2-2, the full variable domain reads DSGVTQTPKHLITATGQRVTLRCSPRSGDLSVYWYQQSLDQGLQFLIQYYNGEERAKGNILERFSAQQFPDLHSELNLSSLELGDSALYFCASSVGQGRGDTGELFFGEGSRLTVL.

This clone was recorded a few times. V usage is TRBV5-4 and J usage is TRBJ2-1; D is perhaps TRBD2 (6 bases). The CDR3 consists of 13 residues. Trimming took off 3 bases at V and 5 bases at J, with 9 bases between the two ends. CDR1 is SGHNT, CDR2 YYREEE, per germline (reference sequence). The CDR3 reads CASSYRGNNEQFF. In nucleotides, the CDR3 is TGTGCCAGCAGCTACCGGGGGAACAATGAGCAGTTCTTC.

This clone came up a few times. The V and J genes are TRBV11-2 and TRBJ1-3; the match to TRBD1 covers 7 bases. CDR3 size: 18 residues. The junction had 13 bases not matched to a gene; V was cut back by 5 bases and J by 0 bases. Germline V gene data show CDR1 as SGHAT and CDR2 as FQNNGV. The CDR3 here is CASSRGKVTGPSGNTIYF. As DNA, the CDR3 is TGTGCCAGCAGCCGGGGAAAGGTGACAGGGCCCTCTGGAAACACCATATATTTT.

There are a few counts of this clone. This rearrangement joins TRBV6-1 to TRBJ1-5; D call uncertain. Looked up from germline, CDR1 is MNHNS and CDR2 is SASEGT. The CDR3 has 12 amino acids. The ends were cut back, 10 bases at V and 6 bases at J, with 13 bases in the middle. The CDR3 protein is CATFSSSQPQHF. The CDR3 bases are TGTGCCACCTTTTCTTCGAGTCAGCCCCAGCATTTT.

The chain links TRBV9 to TRBJ2-3, with TRBD2 matching over 10 bases. Germline CDR1 SGDLS, CDR2 YYNGEE. There are 16 residues in the CDR3. V was clipped by 0 bases and J by 7 bases; unmatched bases: 8. The CDR3 DNA follows: TGTGCCAGCAGCGTAGAAGGTAGCGGGGGGTTAAATACGCAGTATTTT. Protein sequence: CASSVEGSGGLNTQYF.

Points on this clone: The junction shows a germline mismatch at one end, possibly a read error. The chain carries TRBV7-7 and TRBJ2-7, with TRBD2 matching 7 bases. CDR3 size: 13 residues. CDR1 SSHAT and CDR2 FNYEAQ come from the germline V gene (reference sequence). CDR3 residues: CASSLAETYEQYF. Written as DNA, the CDR3 is TGTGCTAGCAGTCTAGCGGAGACCTACGAGCAGTACTTC.

This clone was seen only a few times. CDR3 amino acids: CASSGTGGAFF. As DNA, the CDR3 is TGTGCCAGCAGTGGGACAGGGGGAGCTTTCTTT. The chain has TRBV6-4 and TRBJ1-1; 10 bases map to TRBD1. CDR3 size: 11 residues. Germline CDR1 and CDR2: MRHNA and SNTAGT. V was clipped by 4 bases and J by 10 bases; unmatched bases: 0.

This clone was counted between two and nine times. V and J are TRBV4-3 and TRBJ2-5; 7 bases map to TRBD1. The germline V gene encodes CDR1 LGHNA and CDR2 YSLEER. V gave up 4 bases and J gave up 5 bases; unmatched junction bases: 4. The CDR3 contains 13 residues. The DNA for the CDR3 is TGCGCCAGCAGCCTCAGGGGGTCTGAGACCCAGTACTTC. It translates to CASSLRGSETQYF.

This clone has a handful of counts. This sequence joins TRBV6-5 and TRBJ1-4; weak D call: TRBD1 (6 bases). V shed 4 bases and J shed 9 bases, with 18 bases lying between them. This CDR3 has 15 residues. Germline CDR1 MNHEY, CDR2 SVGAGI. CDR3 DNA sequence: TGTGCCAGCAGTTGGGGACCCGAGGACAGCCAAAAACTGTTTTTT. Translated, it gives CASSWGPEDSQKLFF.

The CDR3 DNA reads as TGTGCCAGCAGCTTAATCTCTGGCCTTCCTAACTATGGCTACACCTTC. It codes for CASSLISGLPNYGYTF. V and J are TRBV7-2 and TRBJ1-2; D unresolved. The germline V gene encodes CDR1 SGHTA and CDR2 FQGNSA. The CDR3 totals 16 residues. V lost 2 bases and J lost 0, with 13 bases in between.

The sample holds a few counts of this clone. The chain employs TRBV2 and TRBJ2-7; no reliable D call. This CDR3 is 11 amino acids long. V lost 6 bases to trimming and J lost 3 bases, with 6 bases between them. Per germline, CDR1 SNHLY and CDR2 FYNNEI. CDR3 nucleotide sequence: TGTGCCAGCAGGTACGGCTACGAGCAGTACTTC. Translating it yields CASRYGYEQYF.

CDR3 protein: CASSPVTSGSPDTQYF. The DNA for the CDR3 is TGTGCCAGCTCACCTGTGACTAGCGGGTCTCCAGATACGCAGTATTTT. The genes are TRBV18 and TRBJ2-3, with TRBD2 matching 10 bases. CDR1 KGHSH and CDR2 LQKENI come from the germline V gene. This CDR3 spans 16 amino acids. V dropped 3 bases and J dropped 4; count of bases not matched to a gene: 7.

This clone has only a few counts. The chain is built from TRBV2 and TRBJ1-1; D gene unclear. Germline V lookup: CDR1 SNHLY, CDR2 FYNNEI. There are 13 residues in the CDR3. Trimming took off 7 bases at V and 1 base at J, with 10 bases between the two ends. CDR3 nucleotides: TGTGCCAGCACCCGCATGCGGAACACTGAAGCTTTCTTT. It encodes CASTRMRNTEAFF.

This clone occurred a few times. The DNA for the CDR3 is TGTGCCAGCAGCTTAACCAGGACTAGCACGCATGAGCAGTTCTTC. It translates to CASSLTRTSTHEQFF. This chain joins TRBV7-3 and TRBJ2-1; the match to TRBD2 covers 8 bases. The trim removed 0 bases at V and 8 bases at J, leaving 6 bases unmatched. The CDR3 sequence is 15 residues long. CDR1 and CDR2 from the germline V gene are SGHTA and FQGTGA.

The chain combines TRBV14 with TRBJ1-4; the D gene is possibly TRBD1 (5 bases). The CDR3 runs 15 residues. The V gene's germline CDR1 is SGHDN and CDR2 FVKESK. The germline V and J ends were trimmed by 4 bases and 6 bases, with 15 bases remaining between them. The CDR3 nucleotides read TGTGCCAGCAGCCGGTCCGGGACTGGGGATGAAAAACTGTTTTTT. Translation: CASSRSGTGDEKLFF.